This T cell receptor beta chain appears in the sequencing data of a study of beta chain features in type 1 diabetes. Expressed TCRB transcripts were sequenced after all isolated RNA was converted to cDNA. Only in-frame clones appear in the TCRdb table, and some are missing; sequencing was by immunoSEQ multiplex PCR. The sample has under 250,000 clones, roughly a tenth seen once; the top ten hold about 1.2%. Germline lookup yields CDR1 LGHNA and CDR2 YSLEER. V lost 5 bases and J lost 8, with 8 bases in between. The CDR3 loop spans 11 amino acids. This clone appeared many times. Material: central memory CD4+ T cells from blood. The TCR sequence derives from a man younger than 35 in good health. The genes are TRBV4-3 and TRBJ2-3; the D is unclear. The CDR3 nucleotides are TGCGCCAGCAGCGGTAGTGGTACGCAGTATTTT. It specifies CASSGSGTQYF.